The present T cell receptor beta chain was sequenced within a study of radiation and T cells in renal cell carcinoma. Germline lookup yields CDR1 SEHNR and CDR2 FQNEAQ (reference sequence). V was cut by 5 bases and J by 7 bases, with 14 bases left in between. CDR3 size: 13 residues. This table comes from immunoSEQ multiplex PCR, and its TCRdb copy is limited to in-frame clones, with some not included. Here the sample spans 150,000 to 180,000 clones, about 91% being singletons. This clone showed up just a few times. Time point defined: blood 2 weeks post-SBRT. Treatment defined: 15 Gy SBRT to primary tumor, nephrectomy 4 weeks later.

This material consisted of blood, taken from a patient whose treatment included radiotherapy and nephrectomy. This receptor was identified in a woman aged 45 to 65 with renal cell carcinoma. V and J are TRBV7-9 and TRBJ1-1; D gene uncertain. This CDR3 is CASSPRRGNEAFF. In DNA form, the CDR3 reads TGTGCCAGCAGCCCAAGGCGGGGAAATGAAGCTTTCTTT.